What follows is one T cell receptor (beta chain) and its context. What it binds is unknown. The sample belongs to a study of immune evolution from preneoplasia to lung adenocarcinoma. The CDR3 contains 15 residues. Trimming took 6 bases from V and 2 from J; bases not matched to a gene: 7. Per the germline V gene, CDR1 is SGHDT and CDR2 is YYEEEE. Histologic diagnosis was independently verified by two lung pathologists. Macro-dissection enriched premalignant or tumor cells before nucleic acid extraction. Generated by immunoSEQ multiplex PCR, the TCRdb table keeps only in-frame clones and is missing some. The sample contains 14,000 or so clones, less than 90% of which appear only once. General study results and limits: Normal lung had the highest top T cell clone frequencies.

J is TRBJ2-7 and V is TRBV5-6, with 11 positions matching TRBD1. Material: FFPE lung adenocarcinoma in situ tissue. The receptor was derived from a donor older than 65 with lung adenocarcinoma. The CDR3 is CASTARGQGAYEQYF. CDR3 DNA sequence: TGTGCCAGCACAGCCAGGGGACAGGGGGCCTACGAGCAGTACTTC.